A selection of T cell receptor beta chains follows, all from one sample in a study of blood T cells in healthy people across ages. Each CDR3 protein gets one entry after TCRdb re-called the 5' RACE reads with MiXCR. The sample shows fewer than 1.5 million distinct CDR3 sequences, 40% to 50% of them seen only once. Sequencing was performed on blood. All receptors derive from a woman aged 18-35 years in good health. The CDR3 runs from the conserved cysteine through the conserved F or W. A D gene is named only where the DNA matches it firmly. Clone sizes are given selectively: once, few, many, or a class where the clone is expanded.

CDR3nt: TGCAGTGCCGCCGGGGTTAGGGCCAATGAGCAGTACTTC; CDR3aa: CSAAGVRANEQYF; j_gene: TRBJ2-7; abundance: .; d_gene: .; v_gene: TRBV20-1
CDR3nt: TGTGCCAGCAGCGTAGGGGCTAGCGGGAGCAATGAGCAGTTCTTC; CDR3aa: CASSVGASGSNEQFF; j_gene: TRBJ2-1; abundance: few; d_gene: TRBD2; v_gene: TRBV9
CDR3nt: TGTGCCAGCAGCTTACGGCGGGGTCACTACGAGCAGTACTTC; CDR3aa: CASSLRRGHYEQYF; j_gene: TRBJ2-7; abundance: few; d_gene: .; v_gene: TRBV11-1
CDR3nt: TGTGCCAGCAGCAAAGACGGGCAGAAGTCTTGCAAGCAGTACTTC; CDR3aa: CASSKDGQKSCKQYF; j_gene: TRBJ2-4; abundance: .; d_gene: .; v_gene: TRBV21-1
CDR3nt: TGTGCCAGCAGTTTTTCGAGGGTAGGCTACGAGCAGTACTTC; CDR3aa: CASSFSRVGYEQYF; j_gene: TRBJ2-7; abundance: once; d_gene: .; v_gene: TRBV27
CDR3nt: TGCAGTGCAGACACGGGACTAGCGAACACAGATACGCAGTATTTT; CDR3aa: CSADTGLANTDTQYF; j_gene: TRBJ2-3; abundance: .; d_gene: TRBD2; v_gene: TRBV20-1
CDR3nt: TGTGCCAGCAGCGCGGCCGCGGGGGGCTGGACTGAAGCTTTCTTT; CDR3aa: CASSAAAGGWTEAFF; j_gene: TRBJ1-1; abundance: .; d_gene: .; v_gene: TRBV9
CDR3nt: TGTGCCAGCAGTAGTACCGGGACAGGGGGAGGTCAGCCCCAGCATTTT; CDR3aa: CASSSTGTGGGQPQHF; j_gene: TRBJ1-5; abundance: .; d_gene: TRBD1; v_gene: TRBV5-1
CDR3nt: TGTGCCAGCACCTCGACCGGTGGGAATGAGCAGTTCTTC; CDR3aa: CASTSTGGNEQFF; j_gene: TRBJ2-1; abundance: few; d_gene: .; v_gene: TRBV11-2
CDR3nt: TGTGCCAGTAGTAGAGGGACTAGCGGGAGGGCCACCGGGGAGCTGTTTTTT; CDR3aa: CASSRGTSGRATGELFF; j_gene: TRBJ2-2; abundance: .; d_gene: TRBD2; v_gene: TRBV19
CDR3nt: TGTGCCAGCAGCCTTTACACTAGCGGCCAAGAGACCCAGTACTTC; CDR3aa: CASSLYTSGQETQYF; j_gene: TRBJ2-5; abundance: once; d_gene: TRBD2; v_gene: TRBV3-1
CDR3nt: TGTGCCAGCTACGGGCCGGGGTATGGCTACACCTTC; CDR3aa: CASYGPGYGYTF; j_gene: TRBJ1-2; abundance: .; d_gene: .; v_gene: TRBV6-5
CDR3nt: TGTGCCAGCAGTGAAAGACGGCGGGGGGGCCAAGAGACCCAGTACTTC; CDR3aa: CASSERRRGGQETQYF; j_gene: TRBJ2-5; abundance: .; d_gene: TRBD2; v_gene: TRBV6-1
CDR3nt: TGCAGCGTTGCGCTAGCGGGAGTGAGAGATACGCAGTATTTT; CDR3aa: CSVALAGVRDTQYF; j_gene: TRBJ2-3; abundance: few; d_gene: TRBD2; v_gene: TRBV29-1
CDR3nt: TGTGCCAGCAGGACTGCGACGAAAGGAGAGACCCAGTTCTTC; CDR3aa: CASRTATKGETQFF; j_gene: TRBJ2-1; abundance: .; d_gene: .; v_gene: TRBV28
CDR3nt: TGTGCCAGCAACCCGGGACTAGCGGGGGCCTACAATGAGCAGTACTTC; CDR3aa: CASNPGLAGAYNEQYF; j_gene: TRBJ2-7; abundance: .; d_gene: TRBD2; v_gene: TRBV12-3/TRBV12-4
CDR3nt: TGTGCCAGCAGTGCAGGGACAATCTACAATGAGCAGTTCTTC; CDR3aa: CASSAGTIYNEQFF; j_gene: TRBJ2-1; abundance: .; d_gene: .; v_gene: TRBV12-3/TRBV12-4
CDR3nt: TGTGCCAGCAGCTTGAACAGCCATCCCCAGCCCCAGCATTTT; CDR3aa: CASSLNSHPQPQHF; j_gene: TRBJ1-5; abundance: .; d_gene: .; v_gene: TRBV7-9
CDR3nt: TGTGCCAGCAGTGAACGGGCTAGCGGTACCACAGATACGCAGTATTTT; CDR3aa: CASSERASGTTDTQYF; j_gene: TRBJ2-3; abundance: many; d_gene: TRBD2; v_gene: TRBV2
CDR3nt: TGTGCCAGCAGCTTCCGGACTAGCGGGAGGGATGAGCAGTTCTTC; CDR3aa: CASSFRTSGRDEQFF; j_gene: TRBJ2-1; abundance: few; d_gene: TRBD2; v_gene: TRBV7-2
CDR3nt: TGTGCCAGCAGCCAATTCCCAGCAACTAGCGGGAGCTACGAGCAGTACTTC; CDR3aa: CASSQFPATSGSYEQYF; j_gene: TRBJ2-7; abundance: .; d_gene: TRBD2; v_gene: TRBV16
CDR3nt: TGCGCCAGCAGCCCAACCTTGACTAGCGCCTCCACAGATACGCAGTTCTTC; CDR3aa: CASSPTLTSASTDTQFF; j_gene: TRBJ2-1; abundance: .; d_gene: TRBD2; v_gene: TRBV5-1
CDR3nt: TGTGCCAGCAGTTTTGAACAGTCAAATTCACCCCTCCACTTT; CDR3aa: CASSFEQSNSPLHF; j_gene: TRBJ1-6; abundance: .; d_gene: .; v_gene: TRBV12-3/TRBV12-4
CDR3nt: TGTGCCAGCACTGGGGGGCACAATGAGCAGTTCTTC; CDR3aa: CASTGGHNEQFF; j_gene: TRBJ2-1; abundance: .; d_gene: .; v_gene: TRBV7-9
CDR3nt: TGTGCCATCAGTGAGTCTAAGAGCGGGATCCTAGACGACTACACCTTC; CDR3aa: CAISESKSGILDDYTF; j_gene: TRBJ1-2; abundance: .; d_gene: .; v_gene: TRBV10-3
CDR3nt: TGTGCCAGCAGCCAAGCCGGCAGCTCCTACAATGAGCAGTTCTTC; CDR3aa: CASSQAGSSYNEQFF; j_gene: TRBJ2-1; abundance: many; d_gene: .; v_gene: TRBV3-1
CDR3nt: TGTGCCAGCAGAAAGACAGGGGACTACAATGAGCAGTTCTTC; CDR3aa: CASRKTGDYNEQFF; j_gene: TRBJ2-1; abundance: .; d_gene: TRBD1; v_gene: TRBV2
CDR3nt: TGTGCCATCAGTGAGCCGCTAACAGGGGATGATGGCTACACCTTC; CDR3aa: CAISEPLTGDDGYTF; j_gene: TRBJ1-2; abundance: .; d_gene: TRBD1; v_gene: TRBV10-3
CDR3nt: TGTGCCAGCGGGGGGGACAGCAATCAGCCCCAGCATTTT; CDR3aa: CASGGDSNQPQHF; j_gene: TRBJ1-5; abundance: few; d_gene: .; v_gene: TRBV2
CDR3nt: TGTGCCAGCAGCGGCGACAGGGGAGGAAACTATGGCTACACCTTC; CDR3aa: CASSGDRGGNYGYTF; j_gene: TRBJ1-2; abundance: .; d_gene: TRBD1; v_gene: TRBV7-2
CDR3nt: TGTGCCAGCAGCTTACGGCCGGGAGATACGCAGTATTTT; CDR3aa: CASSLRPGDTQYF; j_gene: TRBJ2-3; abundance: many; d_gene: .; v_gene: TRBV7-2
CDR3nt: TGTGCCACCGCAGTCGTCGGAGCAGAGAAGCCCTCCTACGAGCAGTACTTC; CDR3aa: CATAVVGAEKPSYEQYF; j_gene: TRBJ2-7; abundance: .; d_gene: .; v_gene: TRBV24-1
CDR3nt: TGTGCCAGCAGTTTACGAGTAGCTGAGGCCTACGAGCAGTACTTC; CDR3aa: CASSLRVAEAYEQYF; j_gene: TRBJ2-7; abundance: .; d_gene: .; v_gene: TRBV27
CDR3nt: TGCAGCTCCAGAGGGGTCTCTGGGCCCCAGCATTTT; CDR3aa: CSSRGVSGPQHF; j_gene: TRBJ1-5; abundance: few; d_gene: .; v_gene: TRBV29-1
CDR3nt: TGCAGCGTTGAAGGTTCCAGCGGGACCCTCAAAGTGCAGTTCTTC; CDR3aa: CSVEGSSGTLKVQFF; j_gene: TRBJ2-1; abundance: few; d_gene: TRBD2; v_gene: TRBV29-1
CDR3nt: TGTGCCAGCAGCCGAGGGACTAGCGGGAGCGGCACAGATACGCAGTATTTT; CDR3aa: CASSRGTSGSGTDTQYF; j_gene: TRBJ2-3; abundance: .; d_gene: TRBD2; v_gene: TRBV7-7
CDR3nt: TGTGCCAGCAGTGAACCAGACAGGGGGAATTCACCCCTCCACTTT; CDR3aa: CASSEPDRGNSPLHF; j_gene: TRBJ1-6; abundance: .; d_gene: TRBD1; v_gene: TRBV6-1
CDR3nt: TGTGCCACCAGCAGTGAAGGACTAGCGGGTTTTCCCTCCTACGAGCAGTACTTC; CDR3aa: CATSSEGLAGFPSYEQYF; j_gene: TRBJ2-7; abundance: few; d_gene: TRBD2; v_gene: TRBV15
CDR3nt: TGTGCCAGCAGTTACCCGGGACTAGCGGGATACAATGAGCAGTACTTC; CDR3aa: CASSYPGLAGYNEQYF; j_gene: TRBJ2-7; abundance: .; d_gene: TRBD2; v_gene: TRBV6-6
CDR3nt: TGCAGTGCTAGAGATCTGCTAGCGGGGGGGCCTCTCGAGCAGTACTTC; CDR3aa: CSARDLLAGGPLEQYF; j_gene: TRBJ2-7; abundance: few; d_gene: TRBD2; v_gene: TRBV20-1
CDR3nt: TGTGCCAGCAGTCGCAGGGGCGAGGAGCAGTTCTTC; CDR3aa: CASSRRGEEQFF; j_gene: TRBJ2-1; abundance: .; d_gene: .; v_gene: TRBV12-3/TRBV12-4
CDR3nt: TGTGCCAGCAGCCGCCACCCTGCTAGCGGGACTAGCATAGATACGCAGTATTTT; CDR3aa: CASSRHPASGTSIDTQYF; j_gene: TRBJ2-3; abundance: .; d_gene: TRBD2; v_gene: TRBV14
CDR3nt: TGTGCCAGCAGTTACTCACAGGTGGCAAGGACCCTCAATGAGCAGTTCTTC; CDR3aa: CASSYSQVARTLNEQFF; j_gene: TRBJ2-1; abundance: few; d_gene: .; v_gene: TRBV6-5
CDR3nt: TGTGCCAGCAGTACGGGACACCTAACCTACGAGCAGTACTTC; CDR3aa: CASSTGHLTYEQYF; j_gene: TRBJ2-7; abundance: .; d_gene: .; v_gene: TRBV2
CDR3nt: TGTGCCGCGGGGACATTGACAAGCGAGCAGTACTTC; CDR3aa: CAAGTLTSEQYF; j_gene: TRBJ2-7; abundance: .; d_gene: .; v_gene: TRBV6-1
CDR3nt: TGTGTCTGGAGTGGAGTCAACAGCGGGGGCTACACCTTC; CDR3aa: CVWSGVNSGGYTF; j_gene: TRBJ1-2; abundance: .; d_gene: .; v_gene: TRBV30
CDR3nt: TGTGCCATCACCTCCGACCCTAACACTGAAGCTTTCTTT; CDR3aa: CAITSDPNTEAFF; j_gene: TRBJ1-1; abundance: .; d_gene: .; v_gene: TRBV10-3
CDR3nt: TGTGCCAGCAGTGCTCCCGGGACCCTGAGCTCCTACGAGCAGTACTTC; CDR3aa: CASSAPGTLSSYEQYF; j_gene: TRBJ2-7; abundance: .; d_gene: .; v_gene: TRBV25-1
CDR3nt: TGTGCCAGCAGCCCTGGCAGGGTAAACGGCTACACCTTC; CDR3aa: CASSPGRVNGYTF; j_gene: TRBJ1-2; abundance: .; d_gene: .; v_gene: TRBV25-1
CDR3nt: TGTGCCACCAGCAGAGATACAGGGGGAACCTACAATGAGCAGTTCTTC; CDR3aa: CATSRDTGGTYNEQFF; j_gene: TRBJ2-1; abundance: few; d_gene: TRBD1; v_gene: TRBV15
CDR3nt: TGTGCCAGCAGTTCGGCAGGCAACCTTTACAATAGCAATCAGCCCCAGCATTTT; CDR3aa: CASSSAGNLYNSNQPQHF; j_gene: TRBJ1-5; abundance: .; d_gene: .; v_gene: TRBV12-3/TRBV12-4